Presented here are 20 T cell receptor beta chains from one specimen sequenced in a study of control samples from healthy donors and cancer patients. Libraries were prepared by immunoSEQ multiplex PCR; TCRdb keeps only in-frame clonotypes and omits some of them. The table records roughly 93,000 clones, 85% to 90% of them present only once. The specimen was PBMCs. The receptors originated from a woman in her fifties or sixties with colorectal cancer.

This chain uses TRBV10-3 with TRBJ1-4; D is undetermined. Germline CDR1 reads ENHRY; CDR2 reads SYGVKD. Trimming removed 3 bases from V and 3 bases from J, with 8 bases in between. This CDR3 spans 14 amino acids. CDR3 amino acids: CAISESPPNEKLFF. CDR3 coding DNA: TGTGCCATCAGTGAATCGCCCCCTAATGAAAAACTGTTTTTT.

The chain links TRBV6-5 to TRBJ1-1, with TRBD1 matching over 7 bases. Unmatched junction bases numbered 9, after V lost 6 bases and J lost 5 bases. The CDR3 is 14 amino acids. Germline-derived CDR1 and CDR2 are MNHEY and SVGAGI. This chain's CDR3 is CASSAGGGRTEAFF. CDR3 DNA: TGTGCCAGCAGCGCCGGAGGGGGCAGGACTGAAGCTTTCTTT.

V gene TRBV9 combines with J gene TRBJ2-3; 10 nucleotides line up with TRBD2. Germline V gene lookup returns CDR1 SGDLS and CDR2 YYNGEE. CDR3 length: 16 amino acids. Trimming at V came to 3 bases and at J to 1 base, leaving 5 bases not matched to a gene. The CDR3: CASSGGGTSGTDTQYF. CDR3 DNA: TGTGCCAGCAGCGGTGGGGGGACTAGCGGCACAGATACGCAGTATTTT.

The rearrangement joins TRBV4-3 to TRBJ2-2; 7 bases map to TRBD2. This CDR3 contains 17 residues. Trimming removed 0 bases from V and 0 bases from J; junction bases left unmatched: 4. Germline values: CDR1 LGHNA, CDR2 YSLEER. The CDR3 bases are TGCGCCAGCAGCCAAGAAGCGGGGCTAGCGAACACCGGGGAGCTGTTTTTT. It translates to CASSQEAGLANTGELFF.

V and J are TRBV12-5 and TRBJ2-3, with D unresolved. Germline V CDR1 and CDR2: LGHNT, FRNRAP. V dropped 3 bases and J dropped 3 bases, with 7 bases sitting between them. The CDR3 extends over 13 amino acids. The CDR3 DNA sequence: TGTGCTAGTGGTTTCCGACCAACAGATACGCAGTATTTT. Residues: CASGFRPTDTQYF.

The chain joins TRBV7-9 to TRBJ2-1; D is undetermined. Trimming removed 2 bases at V and 8 bases at J, with 13 bases between. Germline values: CDR1 SEHNR, CDR2 FQNEAQ (reference sequence). The CDR3 covers 14 residues. CDR3 sequence: CASSLRQAVDEQFF. CDR3 nucleotide sequence: TGTGCCAGCAGCTTACGGCAGGCTGTGGATGAGCAGTTCTTC.

This clone has just a few counts. The chain has TRBV7-2 and TRBJ1-2, with TRBD1 matching 9 bases. V lost 4 bases to trimming and J lost 4 bases; unmatched junction nucleotides: 10. Germline-derived CDR1 and CDR2 are SGHTA and FQGNSA. The length of the CDR3 is 16 residues. The CDR3 loop reads CASSSSGTGRLYGYTF. CDR3 in DNA: TGTGCCAGCAGCTCCTCCGGGACAGGGAGGCTCTATGGCTACACCTTC.

The chain carries TRBV7-2 and TRBJ1-3; no clear D gene. The V and J ends lost 1 base and 8 bases respectively, with 12 bases between them. Germline CDR1 and CDR2: SGHTA and FQGNSA. The CDR3 consists of 14 residues. For the CDR3, the DNA is TGTGCCAGCAGCTTAGAACCCCTGGGCCACACCATATATTTT. Its protein is CASSLEPLGHTIYF.

Note on this clone: A junction end diverges from the germline sequence, so it may reflect a read error. The J gene is TRBJ2-2, the V gene TRBV6-4; TRBD1 matches 8 bases. Germline V CDR1 and CDR2: MRHNA, SNTAGT. This CDR3 comprises 16 residues. This CDR3 is CAGSDSRDRGTGELFF. CDR3 bases: TGTGCCGGCAGTGACTCGAGAGACAGGGGTACCGGGGAGCTGTTTTTT.

The chain links TRBV4-3 to TRBJ1-3; the D is unclear. Germline V gives CDR1 LGHNA, CDR2 YSLEER. Deletions cut 0 bases from V and 4 bases from J, with 10 bases between. The CDR3 has 15 amino acids. CDR3 sequence reads: CASSQDGDAGNTIYF. As DNA, the CDR3 is TGCGCCAGCAGCCAAGATGGAGACGCAGGAAACACCATATATTTT.

The CDR3 reads CASTVGENTEAFF. CDR3 nucleotide sequence: TGTGCCAGCACGGTAGGTGAAAACACTGAAGCTTTCTTT. The chain uses TRBV2 and TRBJ1-1; D uncertain. Germline V gene sequence: CDR1 SNHLY, CDR2 FYNNEI. V was clipped by 7 bases and J by 2 bases, with 11 bases between them. This CDR3 comprises 13 residues.

V and J are TRBV7-8 and TRBJ1-1, with 9 bases fitting TRBD1. The V and J ends lost 5 bases and 5 bases, in that order; junction bases with no gene match: 6. CDR1 and CDR2 from the germline V gene are SGHVS and FQNEAQ. This CDR3 is built from 14 residues. The CDR3 region is CASSPQGQGTEAFF. The CDR3, as DNA: TGTGCCAGCAGCCCGCAGGGACAGGGAACTGAAGCTTTCTTT.

V usage is TRBV12-3 or TRBV12-4 and J usage is TRBJ2-3, with unresolved D. The V and J ends lost 3 bases and 6 bases respectively, with 7 bases between them. The CDR3 runs to 12 residues. The CDR3 loop reads CASSFIGDTQYF. The CDR3 DNA reads as TGTGCCAGCAGTTTCATCGGGGATACGCAGTATTTT.

This chain joins TRBV6-2 or TRBV6-3 and TRBJ1-2; D perhaps matches TRBD1 (5 bases). The CDR3 extends over 16 amino acids. The germline gives CDR1 MNHEY, CDR2 SVGEGT. Trimming took 5 bases from V and 0 from J, leaving 16 bases between them. CDR3 coding DNA: TGTGCCAGCAGTACCCAGGGCCGGGGAGCTAACTATGGCTACACCTTC. It encodes CASSTQGRGANYGYTF.

This rearrangement joins TRBV6-2 or TRBV6-3 to TRBJ1-5; perhaps TRBD1 as D (6 bases). Trimming pared 4 bases from V and 7 bases from J, leaving 11 bases between. The CDR3 loop spans 13 amino acids. The V gene's germline CDR1 is MNHEY and CDR2 SVGEGT. CDR3 nucleotide sequence: TGTGCCAGCAGTTTGACAGGAACCCAGCCCCAGCATTTT. It encodes CASSLTGTQPQHF.

The CDR3 region is CASSLLPGQGAGDYGYTF. Written as DNA, the CDR3 is TGTGCCAGCAGTTTACTCCCGGGACAGGGAGCAGGGGACTATGGCTACACCTTC. V usage is TRBV28 and J usage is TRBJ1-2; 9 bases agree with TRBD1. With 2 bases clipped from V and 3 bases from J, the junction kept 13 bases outside the gene matches. This CDR3 has 18 amino acids. Germline assignment: CDR1 MDHEN and CDR2 SYDVKM.

CDR3 sequence: CASSSAQGAGGELFF. For the CDR3, the DNA is TGTGCCAGCAGCTCCGCACAGGGGGCGGGCGGGGAGCTGTTTTTT. The chain carries TRBV7-3 and TRBJ2-2, with 9 nucleotides matching TRBD1. Germline V gene data show CDR1 as SGHTA and CDR2 as FQGTGA. The length of the CDR3 is 15 residues. With 4 bases clipped from V and 7 bases from J, the junction kept 7 bases outside the gene matches.

The chain is built from TRBV12-3 or TRBV12-4 and TRBJ2-3; the D gene is possibly TRBD2 (5 bases). V was shortened by 6 bases and J by 7 bases, with 8 bases between the two germline ends. The CDR3 consists of 11 residues. In nucleotides, the CDR3 is TGTGCCAGCAGCGGCGGGTATACGCAGTATTTT. Translated, it gives CASSGGYTQYF.

This chain uses TRBV7-9 with TRBJ1-2; D remains unclear. This CDR3 spans 14 amino acids. Trimming removed 0 bases from V and 7 bases from J, with 12 bases in between. Germline assignment: CDR1 SEHNR and CDR2 FQNEAQ (reference sequence). CDR3 loop: CASSLAQSAGGYTF. The DNA of the CDR3 is TGTGCCAGCAGCTTAGCGCAAAGTGCCGGTGGCTACACCTTC. Full variable domain (rest looked up from reference TRBV7-9 and TRBJ1-2): DTGVSQNPRHKITKRGQNVTFRCDPISEHNRLYWYRQTLGQGPEFLTYFQNEAQLEKSRLLSDRFSAERPKGSFSTLEIQRTEQGDSAMYLCASSLAQSAGGYTFGSGTRLTVV.

The chain combines TRBV27 with TRBJ1-4; 11 bases are a match to TRBD1. V dropped 5 bases and J dropped 5; count of bases not matched to a gene: 10. This CDR3 contains 17 residues. Per germline, CDR1 MNHEY and CDR2 SMNVEV (reference sequence). In DNA form, the CDR3 reads TGTGCCAGCAGTCCAGGACAGGGGGCTTCGAGGAATGAAAAACTGTTTTTT. It translates to CASSPGQGASRNEKLFF.